This is a list of T cell receptor beta chains from one sample in a study of blood T cell repertoires in COVID-19. The data were produced by immunoSEQ multiplex PCR, yet TCRdb's version contains in-frame clones alone and is incomplete. The data hold 100,000 to 150,000 clones, with approximately 81% observed a single time. The sequencing input was peripheral blood. Receptors originate from a woman under 40 who had recovered from COVID-19. Both conserved end residues are part of each CDR3. D genes are given only for firm matches. Some rows mark clone size as missing; the rest say once, few, many or name a class of expanded clone.

TRBJ2-5 | TRBD2 | . | TRBV7-7 | TGTGCTAGCAGCTCGGGACTAGCGAACCAAGAGACCCAGTACTTC | CASSSGLANQETQYF
TRBJ1-1 | . | . | TRBV11-3 | TGTGCCAGCAGCTTATCCTCGAACACTGAAGCTTTCTTT | CASSLSSNTEAFF
TRBJ2-7 | TRBD2 | once | TRBV4-2 | TGTGCCAGCAGCCAAGGGGTACTCCCGGGACTAGTCGGCCTCTACGAGCAGTACTTC | CASSQGVLPGLVGLYEQYF
TRBJ2-6 | TRBD1 | . | TRBV6-2/TRBV6-3 | TGTGCCAGCAGCCGCATCTCCGGGACAGGGGGCGCCACCAGCTCTGGGGCCAACGTCCTGACTTTC | CASSRISGTGGATSSGANVLTF
TRBJ2-6 | TRBD1 | . | TRBV9 | TGTGCCAGCAGCGTAGACAGGACAGGCCACTCTGGGGCCAACGTCCTGACTTTC | CASSVDRTGHSGANVLTF
TRBJ2-5 | . | once | TRBV4-1 | TGCGCCAGCAGCGTGAGGCCAGCGGCCCAAGAGACCCAGTACTTC | CASSVRPAAQETQYF
TRBJ2-5 | TRBD2 | once | TRBV14 | TGTGCCAGCAGCCATTTAGCGGGGGGCCCGGCAGAGACCCAGTACTTC | CASSHLAGGPAETQYF
TRBJ2-7 | TRBD2 | . | TRBV27 | TGTGCCAGCAGTTGGACTAGCGGTCCCTACGAGCAGTACTTC | CASSWTSGPYEQYF
TRBJ1-2 | TRBD1 | . | TRBV7-9 | TGTGCCAGCAGCTCTGGGACAGAACTCCCTCGAGGCTACACCTTC | CASSSGTELPRGYTF
TRBJ1-1 | . | . | TRBV27 | TGTGCCAGCAGTTTATCAGGGGCGAACTGGGGCACTGAAGCTTTCTTT | CASSLSGANWGTEAFF
TRBJ1-1 | . | . | TRBV2 | TGTGCCAGCAGGGCAGCGACCCGCCGAGCTTTCTTT | CASRAATRRAFF
TRBJ1-3 | . | medium-sized | TRBV4-2 | TGTGCCAGCAGCCAAGATCCCGGAGAGTCTGGAAACACCATATATTTT | CASSQDPGESGNTIYF
TRBJ2-1 | . | . | TRBV3-1/TRBV3-2 | TGTGCCAGCAGCCTCAGGGAAGGCAACTACAATGAGCAGTTCTTC | CASSLREGNYNEQFF
TRBJ1-1 | . | once | TRBV12-3/TRBV12-4 | TGTGCCAGCTACCCAGGGGTGGTTACTGAAGCTTTCTTT | CASYPGVVTEAFF
TRBJ2-5 | TRBD1 | . | TRBV5-1 | TGCGCCAGCAGCTTGGACAGGGGGAGGCAAGAGACCCAGTACTTC | CASSLDRGRQETQYF
TRBJ2-7 | TRBD1 | . | TRBV30 | TGTGCCTGGAGTGTACCCAGGGACAGCACCTACGAGCAGTACTTC | CAWSVPRDSTYEQYF
TRBJ1-1 | TRBD1 | . | TRBV6-5 | TGTGCCAGCAGTTACTCTTCGGGACAGGGGCATGTTGAAGCTTTCTTT | CASSYSSGQGHVEAFF
TRBJ2-7 | . | . | TRBV5-8 | TGTGCCAGCAGCTTGCTATCCTACGAGCAGTACTTC | CASSLLSYEQYF
TRBJ2-5 | TRBD2 | . | TRBV5-1 | TGCGCCAGCAGCTTGGTCCTAGCGGGGGAGACCCAGTACTTC | CASSLVLAGETQYF
TRBJ2-5 | TRBD2 | . | TRBV9 | TGTGCCAGCAGCGTAGGTAGCGGGAGTGACACTAGTGAGACCCAGTACTTC | CASSVGSGSDTSETQYF
TRBJ2-1 | . | . | TRBV29-1 | TGCAGCGTTAAAAACCGGGGCTCCTACAATGAGCAGTTCTTC | CSVKNRGSYNEQFF
TRBJ2-7 | TRBD2 | once | TRBV6-2/TRBV6-3 | TGTGCCAGCAGTTCTGTCCCGCACCAAGTCCTAGCGGACGAGCAGTACTTC | CASSSVPHQVLADEQYF
TRBJ2-3 | . | . | TRBV9 | TGTGCCAGCAGCGTAGGGGTCGGGGGGCTCACAGATACGCAGTATTTT | CASSVGVGGLTDTQYF
TRBJ1-1 | TRBD1 | . | TRBV29-1 | TGCAGCGTCGAGACAGGGACGGGGGTGAGGGCTGAAGCTTTCTTT | CSVETGTGVRAEAFF
TRBJ2-1 | TRBD2 | . | TRBV19 | TGTGCCAGTAGTTTGCCTCCGGGACTAGCGAGCGATGAGCAGTTCTTC | CASSLPPGLASDEQFF
TRBJ2-5 | TRBD1 | . | TRBV11-2 | TGTGCCAGCAGCTTAAACCAGGGGGCTGGGTACTTC | CASSLNQGAGYF
TRBJ2-5 | . | . | TRBV3-1/TRBV3-2 | TGTGCCAGCAGCCCCCAGGAACGCGGGCGGCGGGAGACCCAGTACTTC | CASSPQERGRRETQYF
TRBJ2-1 | TRBD1 | . | TRBV18 | TGTGCCAGCTCACCACCCGGGACAGGGGGCTGGGGTGAGCAGTTCTTC | CASSPPGTGGWGEQFF
TRBJ2-7 | TRBD1 | . | TRBV18 | TGTGCCAGCTCACCGGGACAGGGTGCCGAGCAGTACTTC | CASSPGQGAEQYF
TRBJ2-2 | TRBD1 | . | TRBV27 | TGTGCCAGCAGTACTGTCGTCAGGGGGCGGTCCGGGGAGCTGTTTTTT | CASSTVVRGRSGELFF
TRBJ2-2 | . | . | TRBV5-1 | TGCGCCAGCAGCTTGGGCAGGGTTCCCACTACCTTGAACACCGGGGAGCTGTTTTTT | CASSLGRVPTTLNTGELFF
TRBJ2-3 | TRBD1 | once | TRBV19 | TGTGCCAGCTCCTACCGGGACAGGGCTGATACGCAGTATTTT | CASSYRDRADTQYF
TRBJ1-4 | . | . | TRBV21-1 | TGTGCCAGCAGCAAAGATGGACATACAACTAATGAAAAACTGTTTTTT | CASSKDGHTTNEKLFF
TRBJ1-2 | . | . | TRBV29-1 | TGCAGCGTATACCAGGGTGGCTACACCTTC | CSVYQGGYTF
TRBJ2-5 | . | . | TRBV7-2 | TGTGCCAGCAGCTTAGGTCAGGCGGGGGAGACCCAGTACTTC | CASSLGQAGETQYF
TRBJ1-2 | TRBD1 | . | TRBV4-1 | TGCGCCAGCAGCGACCGACAGGGTAACTATGGCTACACCTTC | CASSDRQGNYGYTF
TRBJ2-7 | . | . | TRBV18 | TGTGCCAGCTCGCAGCAAAGGAGCTCCTACGAGCAGTACTTC | CASSQQRSSYEQYF
TRBJ1-5 | . | . | TRBV6-5 | TGTGCCAGCAGGGGAGGCCCTTATAGCAATCAGCCCCAGCATTTT | CASRGGPYSNQPQHF
TRBJ2-2 | TRBD2 | . | TRBV6-6 | TGTGCCAGCTCAGGACTAGCGGTCGACACCGGGGAGCTGTTTTTT | CASSGLAVDTGELFF
TRBJ2-2 | . | . | TRBV18 | TGTGCCAGCTCAAGACTTTCAAGGGAGCTGTTTTTT | CASSRLSRELFF
TRBJ1-1 | . | . | TRBV6-5 | TGTGCCAGCAGTTACGAGGGGACATCTCTTAACACTGAAGCTTTCTTT | CASSYEGTSLNTEAFF
TRBJ2-7 | TRBD2 | . | TRBV11-2 | TGTGCCAGCAGCTTAGGCGCGGGAGCCAGCTACGAGCAGTACTTC | CASSLGAGASYEQYF
TRBJ2-3 | . | . | TRBV6-5 | TGTGCCAGCACTAGTATGGCTAGCACAGATACGCAGTATTTT | CASTSMASTDTQYF
TRBJ2-5 | TRBD2 | . | TRBV6-2/TRBV6-3 | TGTGCCAGCAGTTACGGGGGAGCGGGAGGGCTTGGGACCCAGTACTTC | CASSYGGAGGLGTQYF
TRBJ2-5 | TRBD2 | few | TRBV28 | TGTGCCAGCAGTTTAGGGGCCACTAGCGGGGGCGGAGGGCAAGAGACCCAGTACTTC | CASSLGATSGGGGQETQYF
TRBJ1-1 | . | . | TRBV6-1 | TGTGCCAGCAGTGAACAGGGGCACACTGAAGCTTTCTTT | CASSEQGHTEAFF
TRBJ2-5 | TRBD2 | . | TRBV27 | TGTGCCAGCAGTTTTGGCGGGAGCCCCCAGGAGACCCAGTACTTC | CASSFGGSPQETQYF
TRBJ2-2 | TRBD2 | once | TRBV2 | TGTGCCAGCAGTGAAAGGCTACGGGGGATAGCGGGGTACACCGGGGAGCTGTTTTTT | CASSERLRGIAGYTGELFF
TRBJ2-1 | TRBD2 | . | TRBV15 | TGTGCCACCACCGGGACTAGATTTATGAATGAGCAGTTCTTC | CATTGTRFMNEQFF
TRBJ1-1 | . | . | TRBV6-6 | TGTGCCAGCAGCCTACAGGGAAGTAACACTGAAGCTTTCTTT | CASSLQGSNTEAFF
TRBJ1-1 | TRBD1 | . | TRBV6-5 | TGTGCCAGCAGTTACCAGGACAGGGGGGGAACTGAAGCTTTCTTT | CASSYQDRGGTEAFF
TRBJ1-2 | TRBD1 | . | TRBV12-3/TRBV12-4 | TGTGCCAGCAGATCGACAGGGGGGCGAGGCTACACCTTC | CASRSTGGRGYTF
TRBJ2-1 | TRBD2 | . | TRBV19 | TGTGCCAGTAGGCTCGGGACTAGTCTTCTCGGTGAGCAGTTCTTC | CASRLGTSLLGEQFF
TRBJ2-7 | . | . | TRBV2 | TGTGCCAGCAGCGGGGTGACCACCTACGAGCAGTACTTC | CASSGVTTYEQYF
TRBJ2-2 | TRBD2 | few | TRBV29-1 | TGCAGCGGGTCCGGGACTAGCGGGGCCACCACCGGGGAGCTGTTTTTT | CSGSGTSGATTGELFF
TRBJ2-7 | TRBD2 | . | TRBV5-1 | TGCGCCAGCAGCTTGGCGGGGCGGGAGGCCAGTCCGTACTTC | CASSLAGREASPYF
TRBJ2-2 | . | . | TRBV4-1 | TGCGCCAGCAGGGGACACACTAACACCGGGGAGCTGTTTTTT | CASRGHTNTGELFF
TRBJ1-1 | . | . | TRBV5-1 | TGCGCCAGCAGCTCGGGTTCGGGGGTTGGCGCTGAAGCTTTCTTT | CASSSGSGVGAEAFF
TRBJ2-1 | TRBD1 | . | TRBV7-6 | TGTGCCAGCAGCTCCGGGACAGGGACCTACAATGAGCAGTTCTTC | CASSSGTGTYNEQFF